Sequencing of this TCR beta chain was carried out in a study of T cell changes during pregnancy in multiple sclerosis (dated by TCRdb to between 2019 and 2020). General notes on the study: The study looked at changes in the T cell repertoire across pregnancy in women with multiple sclerosis.

With regard to this clone: This clone's antigen is unknown. No base quality information exists; no much larger clone differs at one position.

CDR3 length: 16 amino acids, cysteine to phenylalanine. The entry retains the CDR3 DNA only, 48 bases that are in frame from base 1. The germline V gene (reference sequence) yields MNHEY for CDR1 and SMNVEV for CDR2. Germline trimming: 7 bases from V, 6 bases from J; junction bases outside gene matches: 11. The protocol used for the library was the immunoSEQ multiplex PCR assay. TCRdb retrieved this table from immuneACCESS and kept in-frame rearrangements only. Not all clones are present; in checked studies, unresolved V genes account for under half, and no reason is known for the remainder. Within this sample are roughly 27,000 clones, with about nine tenths of them counted one time only. Roughly 8% of the sample belongs to the ten largest clones.

The source is a female donor with multiple sclerosis, enrolled in a pregnancy study. Here the chain combines TRBV27 and TRBJ1-4, with 10 bases in between that match TRBD1. Sequencing was performed on CD8+ T cells from peripheral blood mononuclear cells, taken in the second trimester of pregnancy. The CDR3 sequence is CASTHRVGTGDEKLFF. In nucleotides, the sequence is TGTGCCAGCACTCACAGAGTGGGGACAGGGGATGAAAAACTGTTTTTT.